These 6 T cell receptor beta chains share one sample of origin, sequenced in a study of T cell responses to AZD1222 COVID-19 vaccine. Clones were read by immunoSEQ multiplex PCR, and TCRdb kept only the in-frame ones, dropping some. Found here are about 69,000 clones, over 80% of them singletons; the top ten hold approximately 23%. Sequences were derived from peripheral blood, sampled 28 days after the second AZD1222 dose. The receptors were sampled from an adult who received the AZD1222 COVID-19 vaccine.

The CDR3 here is CASSPYRGGTTNEKLFF. In DNA, the CDR3 is TGTGCCAGCTCACCGTACAGGGGCGGTACAACTAATGAAAAACTGTTTTTT. This chain links TRBV18 with TRBJ1-4; TRBD1 aligns across 7 bases. V shed 3 bases, J shed 0 bases, and the junction held 7 bases outside the gene matches. The germline V gene has CDR1 KGHSH and CDR2 LQKENI. The CDR3 is 17 amino acids.

This chain uses TRBV7-9 with TRBJ2-5, with D tentatively TRBD2 (6 bases). This CDR3 has 15 residues. Germline V gives CDR1 SEHNR, CDR2 FQNEAQ (reference sequence). V shed 5 bases and J shed 5 bases, with 18 bases lying between them. The CDR3 loop is CASSEGVGGPETQYF. CDR3 DNA: TGTGCCAGCAGCGAGGGTGTGGGAGGCCCCGAGACCCAGTACTTC. Looking up the rest from reference TRBV7-9 and TRBJ2-5 gives the full variable domain: DTGVSQNPRHKITKRGQNVTFRCDPISEHNRLYWYRQTLGQGPEFLTYFQNEAQLEKSRLLSDRFSAERPKGSFSTLEIQRTEQGDSAMYLCASSEGVGGPETQYFGPGTRLLVL.

The V call is TRBV5-1, the J call TRBJ2-5; 9 positions match TRBD1. The CDR3 length is 15 residues. V trimming: 4 bases; J trimming: 5 bases; junction bases outside the gene matches: 9. Germline-derived CDR1 and CDR2 are SGHRS and YFSETQ. CDR3: CASSARTGVFETQYF. The CDR3 DNA reads TGCGCCAGCAGCGCCCGGACAGGGGTATTCGAGACCCAGTACTTC.

J is TRBJ1-1 and V is TRBV19; possible D gene TRBD1, 6 bases. This CDR3 comprises 15 residues. V was clipped by 3 bases and J by 7 bases, with 18 bases between them. Germline V lookup: CDR1 LNHDA, CDR2 SQIVND (reference sequence). CDR3 DNA sequence: TGTGCCAGTAGTATCCGGAGCCGACAGGTCGGTGAAGCTTTCTTT. This sequence encodes CASSIRSRQVGEAFF.

The J gene is TRBJ1-2, the V gene TRBV10-3, with D perhaps TRBD1 (6 bases). This CDR3 region has 15 residues. The germline V and J ends were trimmed by 6 bases and 1 base, with 15 bases remaining between them. Germline V gene data show CDR1 as ENHRY and CDR2 as SYGVKD. The CDR3 sequence is CAIRRDQGINYGYTF. The CDR3 nucleotides read TGTGCCATCAGAAGGGATCAGGGGATTAACTATGGCTACACCTTC.

The chain employs TRBV4-1 and TRBJ2-4; TRBD2 might be the D (5 bases). From germline, CDR1 is MGHRA and CDR2 YSYEKL. The CDR3 consists of 14 residues. With 7 bases removed from V and 7 bases from J, the gap between germline ends came to 17 bases. In DNA form, the CDR3 reads TGCGCCAGCACAAAGACGGGCGGGCTTAACATTCAGTACTTC. It translates to CASTKTGGLNIQYF.